This passage covers 30 T cell receptor beta chains from one sample sequenced in a study of blood T cell repertoires in COVID-19. The protocol was immunoSEQ multiplex PCR, while the TCRdb copy is restricted to in-frame clones and leaves out a portion. The sample lists 200,000 to 300,000 clones; approximately 90% were seen once. Material: PBMCs or T cells enriched from blood (not recorded which). The origin of the receptors is a woman in her 30s who had recovered from COVID-19.

This chain connects TRBV6-1 to TRBJ1-1; D is ambiguous. The length of the CDR3 is 15 residues. Trimming took off 1 base at V and 1 base at J, with 10 bases between the two ends. Germline V gives CDR1 MNHNS, CDR2 SASEGT. CDR3 nucleotides: TGTGCCAGCAGTGAAGGGGGAGTACGGAACACTGAAGCTTTCTTT. This encodes CASSEGGVRNTEAFF.

The chain has TRBV13 and TRBJ1-1; D not resolved. CDR3 size: 15 residues. V dropped 7 bases and J dropped 1 base, with 16 bases sitting between them. Germline V gene sequence: CDR1 PRHDT, CDR2 FYEKMQ (reference sequence). CDR3 bases: TGTGCCAGCACTCAGAGGGCCCAGAAGAACACTGAAGCTTTCTTT. Protein: CASTQRAQKNTEAFF.

The chain carries TRBV5-1 and TRBJ2-7; 9 bases map to TRBD2. Germline CDR1 reads SGHRS; CDR2 reads YFSETQ. The CDR3 consists of 15 residues. The V and J ends lost 7 bases and 0 bases, in that order; junction bases with no gene match: 8. The CDR3 sequence: CASRGISGSSYEQYF. DNA of the CDR3: TGCGCCAGCCGAGGAATTAGCGGGAGCTCCTACGAGCAGTACTTC.

The chain couples TRBV27 to TRBJ2-2, with D perhaps matching TRBD1 (5 bases). Looked up from germline, CDR1 is MNHEY and CDR2 is SMNVEV (reference sequence). The CDR3 has 19 amino acids. The V end lost 5 bases, the J end lost 3 bases, and 25 bases lay between the germline ends. The CDR3 loop is CASSLNPPIWGSDTGELFF. CDR3 sequence (DNA): TGTGCCAGCAGTCTCAACCCCCCTATCTGGGGCTCGGACACCGGGGAGCTGTTTTTT.

The chain combines TRBV28 with TRBJ1-2, with D tentatively TRBD1 (5 bases). V lost 3 bases and J lost 2, with 13 bases in between. Germline-derived CDR1 and CDR2 are MDHEN and SYDVKM. CDR3 length: 15 amino acids. The CDR3: CASSFFGGGNYGYTF. CDR3 in DNA: TGTGCCAGCAGTTTCTTCGGGGGAGGGAACTATGGCTACACCTTC.

The chain uses TRBV7-6 and TRBJ1-1; a weak D match, TRBD1 (6 bases). In germline, CDR1 is SGHVS, CDR2 FNYEAQ. The ends were cut back, 5 bases at V and 5 bases at J, with 15 bases in the middle. This CDR3 has 14 residues. CDR3 sequence: CASSEDSPGTEAFF. CDR3 nucleotides: TGTGCCAGCAGCGAGGACAGCCCAGGAACTGAAGCTTTCTTT.

The chain joins TRBV7-8 to TRBJ1-2; possibly TRBD1 for D (6 bases). The CDR3 is made up of 19 amino acids. Germline CDR1 reads SGHVS; CDR2 reads FQNEAQ. Trimming pared 2 bases from V and 2 bases from J, leaving 24 bases between. The CDR3 loop is CASSLYRALLSKMNYGYTF. In DNA form, the CDR3 reads TGTGCCAGCAGCTTATACAGGGCTCTGTTGTCGAAGATGAACTATGGCTACACCTTC.

This clone occurred a few times. This chain uses TRBV2 with TRBJ1-1; TRBD1 aligns across 9 bases. Germline V gene lookup returns CDR1 SNHLY and CDR2 FYNNEI. V trimming: 4 bases; J trimming: 5 bases; junction bases outside the gene matches: 8. This CDR3 spans 15 amino acids. CDR3 sequence: CASSGTGTGLTEAFF. The CDR3 coding sequence is TGTGCCAGCAGTGGAACCGGGACAGGGTTAACTGAAGCTTTCTTT.

The chain employs TRBV6-2 or TRBV6-3 and TRBJ1-2, with D tentatively TRBD1 (6 bases). CDR1 and CDR2 from the germline V gene are MNHEY and SVGEGT. V lost 3 bases and J lost 4, with 15 bases in between. The CDR3 totals 15 residues. Here the CDR3 reads CASSYAGAARYGYTF. Here the CDR3 DNA reads TGTGCCAGCAGTTATGCGGGGGCCGCACGCTATGGCTACACCTTC.

This sequence joins TRBV10-3 and TRBJ2-7; weak D call: TRBD1 (6 bases). This CDR3 region has 14 residues. Trimming took off 6 bases at V and 4 bases at J, with 16 bases between the two ends. Germline V lookup: CDR1 ENHRY, CDR2 SYGVKD. CDR3 amino acids: CAIRAGTILYEQYF. CDR3 nucleotide sequence: TGTGCCATCAGGGCCGGGACAATCCTTTACGAGCAGTACTTC.

The chain uses TRBV7-8 and TRBJ2-7; tentative D call: TRBD2 (6 bases). CDR3 length: 14 amino acids. The germline CDR1 and CDR2 sequences are SGHVS and FQNEAQ. Trimming took off 3 bases at V and 5 bases at J, with 14 bases between the two ends. The CDR3 bases are TGTGCCAGCAGCTTTTCGGGGGATGCCAACGAGCAGTACTTC. Protein sequence: CASSFSGDANEQYF.

This clone was recorded once. The chain uses TRBV5-4 and TRBJ1-4; 7 bases align to TRBD1. The V gene's germline CDR1 is SGHNT and CDR2 YYREEE (reference sequence). With 4 bases clipped from V and 4 bases from J, the junction kept 4 bases outside the gene matches. The length of the CDR3 is 14 residues. CDR3 residues: CASSPGQDNEKLFF. The CDR3 DNA reads TGTGCCAGCAGCCCCGGACAGGATAATGAAAAACTGTTTTTT.

This clone turned up a few times. The DNA for the CDR3 is TGTGCCAGCAGCGCTCTAACTAGCGGGAGCGGATTCGGGGAGCTGTTTTTT. Amino acids: CASSALTSGSGFGELFF. The J gene is TRBJ2-2, the V gene TRBV9; 11 bases match TRBD2. This CDR3 comprises 17 residues. Germline V gene data show CDR1 as SGDLS and CDR2 as YYNGEE. Unmatched junction bases numbered 11, after V lost 3 bases and J lost 7 bases.

The chain links TRBV25-1 to TRBJ2-5; maybe TRBD2 (5 bases). CDR3 length: 16 amino acids. V was trimmed by 2 bases and J by 4 bases, leaving 17 bases between them. The germline V gene encodes CDR1 MGHDK and CDR2 SYGVNS. The CDR3, as DNA: TGTGCCAGCAGTGAAGGCCTTAATAGGGCGGGAGAGACCCAGTACTTC. This encodes CASSEGLNRAGETQYF.

V and J are TRBV18 and TRBJ2-4, with a tentative D call TRBD1 (5 bases). The germline gives CDR1 KGHSH, CDR2 LQKENI. The ends were cut back, 0 bases at V and 0 bases at J, with 6 bases in the middle. The CDR3 loop spans 15 amino acids. In nucleotides, the CDR3 is TGTGCCAGCTCACCACCGGGGCTAGCCAAAAACATTCAGTACTTC. Its translation: CASSPPGLAKNIQYF.

The chain recombines TRBV3-1 (or the pseudogene TRBV3-2) with TRBJ1-3; perhaps TRBD1 as D (5 bases). The CDR3 has 16 amino acids. Trimming shortened V by 2 bases and J by 0 bases, and 11 bases separated the two germline ends. Germline CDR1 LGHDT, CDR2 YNNKEL (reference sequence). The CDR3 coding sequence is TGTGCCAGCAGCCAATACTTGGGGGGCTCTGGAAACACCATATATTTT. It encodes CASSQYLGGSGNTIYF.

This sequence joins TRBV4-2 and TRBJ1-2; D is undetermined. Per germline, CDR1 LGHNA and CDR2 YNFKEQ. V lost 0 bases, J lost 4 bases, and 12 bases lay in between. The CDR3 extends over 15 amino acids. The CDR3 loop is CASSQDPQVGYGYTF. The DNA for the CDR3 is TGTGCCAGCAGCCAAGATCCGCAGGTGGGCTATGGCTACACCTTC.

V gene TRBV10-3 combines with J gene TRBJ2-5, with a tentative D call TRBD1 (5 bases). Trimming removed 10 bases at V and 5 bases at J, with 20 bases between. CDR3 size: 14 residues. The germline V gene encodes CDR1 ENHRY and CDR2 SYGVKD. The CDR3 spells CATLQSRGRETQYF. CDR3 coding DNA: TGTGCCACCCTACAATCAAGGGGCCGGGAGACCCAGTACTTC.

J is TRBJ2-7 and V is TRBV28; 7 bases fit TRBD2. This CDR3 spans 15 amino acids. Germline trimming cut 6 bases from V and 1 base from J; bases unmatched to any gene: 9. CDR1 is MDHEN and CDR2 is SYDVKM in the germline V gene. The chain's CDR3 is CASSPSGAGSYEQYF. The DNA for the CDR3 is TGTGCCAGCAGCCCAAGCGGGGCCGGGTCCTACGAGCAGTACTTC.

The CDR3 DNA is TGTGCCAGCAGCCTCTCCGGGACAATATCCTACAATGAGCAGTTCTTC. Protein: CASSLSGTISYNEQFF. The chain combines TRBV3-1 (or the pseudogene TRBV3-2) with TRBJ2-1, with a weak D call TRBD1 (6 bases). Germline V lookup: CDR1 LGHDT, CDR2 YNNKEL (reference sequence). V shed 4 bases and J shed 1 base, with 14 bases lying between them. This CDR3 region has 16 residues.

The rearrangement links TRBV7-2 to TRBJ1-6; D gene unclear. Germline V gene sequence: CDR1 SGHTA, CDR2 FQGNSA. Deletions cut 2 bases from V and 0 bases from J, with 14 bases between. The CDR3 is made up of 18 amino acids. The CDR3 bases are TGTGCCAGCAGCTTATCCCCGGCGGCAAGCTCCTATAATTCACCCCTCCACTTT. Amino acids: CASSLSPAASSYNSPLHF.

The chain joins TRBV27 to TRBJ2-6; TRBD2 aligns across 10 bases. Trimming at V came to 6 bases and at J to 0 bases, leaving 5 bases not matched to a gene. The CDR3 sequence is 17 residues long. Germline CDR1 and CDR2: MNHEY and SMNVEV (reference sequence). The CDR3 region is CASSRSGRASGANVLTF. DNA of the CDR3: TGTGCCAGCAGCCGAAGCGGGAGGGCCTCTGGGGCCAACGTCCTGACTTTC.

The chain has TRBV6-5 and TRBJ2-7; 9 bases match TRBD1. CDR3 length: 13 amino acids. The V gene end was trimmed by 9 bases and the J gene end by 5 bases; junction bases not matched to a gene: 8. Germline CDR1 MNHEY, CDR2 SVGAGI. The CDR3 sequence: CASSRDREHEQYF. The DNA of the CDR3 is TGTGCCAGTTCTCGGGACAGGGAACACGAGCAGTACTTC.

This chain links TRBV5-1 with TRBJ1-3; 7 bases are shared with TRBD1. J was trimmed by 4 bases and V by 1 base; bases with no gene match: 5. The germline V gene encodes CDR1 SGHRS and CDR2 YFSETQ. The CDR3 length is 15 residues. CDR3 loop: CASSLNTGVGNTIYF. For the CDR3, the DNA is TGCGCCAGCAGCTTGAACACAGGGGTCGGAAACACCATATATTTT.

This chain uses TRBV6-2 or TRBV6-3 with TRBJ2-2; 11 bases align to TRBD2. The CDR3 loop spans 18 amino acids. From germline, CDR1 is MNHEY and CDR2 SVGEGT. Losses at the gene ends were 2 bases for V and 4 bases for J; bases not matched to a gene: 9. CDR3: CASSYPTSGIGSTGELFF. The CDR3 region has the DNA TGTGCCAGCAGTTACCCGACTAGCGGGATAGGGAGCACCGGGGAGCTGTTTTTT.

About this clone: Other nucleotide sequences from this sample produce the same CDR3. V is TRBV28 and J is TRBJ1-2, with D maybe TRBD1 (5 bases). CDR3 length: 13 residues. CDR1 and CDR2 from the germline V gene are MDHEN and SYDVKM. V was clipped by 3 bases and J by 2 bases, with 7 bases between them. CDR3 residues: CASSFGQNYGYTF. In DNA, the CDR3 is TGTGCCAGCAGTTTTGGACAAAACTATGGCTACACCTTC.

The rearrangement joins TRBV12-3 or TRBV12-4 to TRBJ2-5; a weak D match, TRBD1 (6 bases). Deletions cut 3 bases from V and 5 bases from J, with 7 bases between. This CDR3 has 12 amino acids. The CDR3 bases are TGTGCCAGCAGTTTGCAGGGGGAGACCCAGTACTTC. Translation gives CASSLQGETQYF.

The chain recombines TRBV27 with TRBJ1-2; 10 nucleotides agree with TRBD1. CDR3 length: 13 amino acids. CDR1 is MNHEY, CDR2 SMNVEV, per germline (reference sequence). V dropped 5 bases and J dropped 8; count of bases not matched to a gene: 5. The CDR3 is CASSRDRGLGYTF. The CDR3 DNA reads TGTGCCAGCAGTCGTGACAGGGGGCTGGGCTACACCTTC.

This clone was observed once. The chain combines TRBV3-1 (or the pseudogene TRBV3-2) with TRBJ1-1, with unresolved D. Germline CDR1 LGHDT, CDR2 YNNKEL (reference sequence). The germline V and J ends were trimmed by 1 base and 5 bases, with 14 bases remaining between them. The CDR3 loop spans 15 amino acids. The CDR3 loop is CASSQAEIRGTEAFF. DNA for the CDR3: TGTGCCAGCAGCCAAGCGGAGATACGTGGAACTGAAGCTTTCTTT.

Only a few counts were recorded for this clone. The V gene is TRBV30, the J gene TRBJ2-1; a possible D gene is TRBD1 (6 bases). CDR3 length: 12 residues. Per the germline V gene, CDR1 is GTSNPN and CDR2 is SVGIG (reference sequence). The CDR3 region is CAGQNLHNEQFF. CDR3 nucleotide sequence: TGTGCGGGACAAAATTTGCACAATGAGCAGTTCTTC.